The sequence of this T cell receptor (beta chain) was determined in a study of shared clonotypes between healthy human individuals. On the study more broadly: Two women and a few men aged 18 to 49 served as donors.

Every contributor of samples was a Caucasian grown-up residing in Nashville, Tennessee. Only in-frame clones appear in the TCRdb table, and some are missing; sequencing was by immunoSEQ multiplex PCR. The sample contains 1.5 million to 1.9 million clones, 95% to 99% of which appear only once. Trimming took 4 bases from V and 3 from J, leaving 13 bases between them. CDR1 is SNHLY and CDR2 is FYNNEI in the germline V gene. The CDR3 has 14 amino acids. This receptor was taken from a man aged 30-40 years in good health. The chain recombines TRBV2 with TRBJ2-7; D perhaps matches TRBD1 (5 bases). Material for sequencing was naive CD4+ T cells sorted from blood. As for subset: CD45RA+ positively selected. Here the CDR3 reads CASSVLIGVYEQYF. The CDR3 region has the DNA TGTGCCAGCAGTGTTCTCATAGGGGTCTACGAGCAGTACTTC.